The 21 T cell receptor beta chains below all came from one sample that was sequenced in a study of blood T cell repertoires in COVID-19. TCRdb keeps only in-frame clones here, not all; method: immunoSEQ multiplex PCR. The top ten hold approximately 4% of the sample, which has under 350,000 clones, approximately 90% seen once. The material sequenced was peripheral blood. Receptors were obtained from a man between 18 and 29 years old with active or convalescent COVID-19.

The chain recombines TRBV7-3 with TRBJ2-1; TRBD1 aligns across 8 bases. With 5 bases clipped from V and 5 bases from J, the junction kept 8 bases outside the gene matches. The V gene's germline CDR1 is SGHTA and CDR2 FQGTGA. The CDR3 sequence is 15 residues long. DNA for the CDR3: TGTGCCAGCAGCAACACCGGGACAGGCAACAATGAGCAGTTCTTC. Its protein is CASSNTGTGNNEQFF.

The rearrangement joins TRBV24-1 to TRBJ2-7; TRBD1 aligns across 8 bases. The length of the CDR3 is 13 residues. The J segment lost 6 bases and the V segment lost 5 bases, leaving 5 bases of the junction unmatched. CDR1 and CDR2 from the germline V gene are KGHDR and SFDVKD. The chain's CDR3 is CATSATTGGEQYF. CDR3 sequence (DNA): TGTGCCACCAGTGCCACAACAGGGGGCGAGCAGTACTTC.

Ten or more counts support this clone. V usage is TRBV4-2 and J usage is TRBJ1-1; 10 positions agree with TRBD1. Losses at the gene ends were 3 bases for V and 5 bases for J; bases not matched to a gene: 3. The CDR3 sequence is 14 residues long. Per the germline V gene, CDR1 is LGHNA and CDR2 is YNFKEQ. The CDR3 loop is CASSHPGQGTEAFF. The CDR3 nucleotides read TGTGCCAGCAGCCATCCGGGACAGGGGACTGAAGCTTTCTTT.

The chain links TRBV10-3 to TRBJ2-7; tentatively, D is TRBD2 (6 bases). Trimming cost V 10 bases and J 3 bases, with 13 bases left between them. Per germline, CDR1 ENHRY and CDR2 SYGVKD. The CDR3 is made up of 12 amino acids. The CDR3 nucleotides are TGTGCCACCGGGACTGGGAACTACGAGCAGTACTTC. Translation: CATGTGNYEQYF.

The rearrangement links TRBV2 to TRBJ1-6; D unresolved. V was trimmed by 8 bases and J by 6 bases, leaving 14 bases between them. The CDR3 spans 14 residues. Germline lookup yields CDR1 SNHLY and CDR2 FYNNEI. As DNA, the CDR3 is TGTGCCAGCGACCAGAGAAGGAGTAATTCACCCCTCCACTTT. Amino acids: CASDQRRSNSPLHF.

This clone was found a few times. This chain links TRBV5-4 with TRBJ1-2; D is undetermined. V shed 3 bases and J shed 4 bases, with 13 bases lying between them. Germline values: CDR1 SGHNT, CDR2 YYREEE (reference sequence). This CDR3 has 14 residues. The CDR3 loop is CASSSIDTGYGYTF. In nucleotides, the CDR3 is TGTGCCAGCAGCTCAATCGACACTGGCTATGGCTACACCTTC.

V gene TRBV9 combines with J gene TRBJ1-4; no reliable D call. CDR1 SGDLS and CDR2 YYNGEE come from the germline V gene. V lost 6 bases to trimming and J lost 8 bases, with 20 bases between them. The CDR3 is 15 amino acids. The CDR3 is CASTPTGRVGEKLFF. The CDR3 coding sequence is TGTGCCAGCACCCCCACCGGGAGGGTGGGGGAAAAACTGTTTTTT.

The chain links TRBV28 to TRBJ1-2; possible D gene TRBD1, 5 bases. V was shortened by 5 bases and J by 8 bases, with 12 bases between the two germline ends. The CDR3 contains 12 residues. Germline V gene lookup returns CDR1 MDHEN and CDR2 SYDVKM. The CDR3 bases are TGTGCCAGCAGTAGGGGAAAAGGGGGCTACACCTTC. This translates into CASSRGKGGYTF.

The chain is built from TRBV2 and TRBJ1-3, with D uncertain. The germline CDR1 and CDR2 sequences are SNHLY and FYNNEI. V gave up 7 bases and J gave up 8 bases, with 6 bases separating them. The CDR3 is made up of 10 amino acids. The CDR3, as DNA: TGTGCCAGCATGTATGACACCATATATTTT. It encodes CASMYDTIYF.

The chain links TRBV3-1 (or the pseudogene TRBV3-2) to TRBJ2-7, with a weak D call TRBD2 (6 bases). Trimming left V 0 bases short and J 4 bases short, with 22 bases between. The CDR3 has 18 residues. Germline-derived CDR1 and CDR2 are LGHDT and YNNKEL (reference sequence). DNA of the CDR3: TGTGCCAGCAGCCAAGATCAGGTAGCGGACACCATCAATTACGAGCAGTACTTC. It specifies CASSQDQVADTINYEQYF.

The rearrangement joins TRBV10-3 to TRBJ1-1; perhaps TRBD1 as D (6 bases). CDR1 and CDR2 from the germline V gene are ENHRY and SYGVKD. V was cut by 5 bases and J by 5 bases, with 15 bases left in between. The CDR3 sequence is 14 residues long. The CDR3 DNA is TGTGCCATCAGTCTACAGGGTGTGGGGACTGAAGCTTTCTTT. This translates into CAISLQGVGTEAFF.

V gene TRBV7-4 combines with J gene TRBJ1-5; tentatively, D is TRBD1 (6 bases). Germline loops: CDR1 SGHVT, CDR2 SQSDAQ. Trimming removed 4 bases from V and 12 bases from J, with 19 bases in between. The CDR3 covers 14 residues. The CDR3 DNA reads TGTGCCAGCAGCTACGGACAGACAAAACAGGACCAGCATTTT. Protein: CASSYGQTKQDQHF.

CDR3 protein: CASSEFQEGNTIYF. DNA of the CDR3: TGTGCCAGCAGTGAATTTCAGGAAGGAAACACCATATATTTT. The chain recombines TRBV25-1 with TRBJ1-3; D unclear. CDR1 and CDR2 from the germline V gene are MGHDK and SYGVNS. Trimming shortened V by 1 base and J by 4 bases, and 8 bases separated the two germline ends. The CDR3 is 14 residues long.

This chain uses TRBV4-2 with TRBJ2-5; maybe TRBD2 (6 bases). The CDR3 runs to 14 residues. Between the trimmed V and J ends, which lost 0 bases and 7 bases, there was a span of 12 bases. The germline V gene encodes CDR1 LGHNA and CDR2 YNFKEQ. CDR3 residues: CASSQESGEVTQYF. CDR3 sequence (DNA): TGTGCCAGCAGCCAAGAATCGGGGGAGGTGACCCAGTACTTC.

The chain combines TRBV13 with TRBJ1-6; a weak D match, TRBD1 (5 bases). V gave up 2 bases and J gave up 3 bases, with 14 bases separating them. Germline V lookup: CDR1 PRHDT, CDR2 FYEKMQ (reference sequence). This CDR3 is built from 17 residues. CDR3 nucleotide sequence: TGTGCCAGCAGCTTACAGGGCGATATTGGCTATAATTCACCCCTCCACTTT. Translation: CASSLQGDIGYNSPLHF.

The chain employs TRBV6-1 and TRBJ2-7; D not certain. Trimming left V 2 bases short and J 3 bases short, with 8 bases between. Germline CDR1 and CDR2: MNHNS and SASEGT. The CDR3 is 13 amino acids. For the CDR3, the DNA is TGTGCCAGCAGTGAACGGGTTAACTACGAGCAGTACTTC. Residues: CASSERVNYEQYF.

The CDR3 loop reads CASSEASSSDYGTQYF. CDR3 in DNA: TGTGCCAGCAGTGAAGCGTCGTCTAGCGATTATGGGACCCAGTACTTC. This sequence joins TRBV6-1 and TRBJ2-5, with a weak D call TRBD2 (6 bases). The germline gives CDR1 MNHNS, CDR2 SASEGT. Trimming cost V 0 bases and J 7 bases, with 18 bases left between them. CDR3 length equals 16 residues.

The chain joins TRBV20-1 to TRBJ2-7; TRBD2 aligns across 7 bases. Trimming at V came to 3 bases and at J to 3 bases, leaving 8 bases not matched to a gene. CDR3 length: 14 residues. Germline-derived CDR1 and CDR2 are DFQATT and SNEGSKA (reference sequence). CDR3 in amino acids: CSASLAVPNYEQYF. The DNA for the CDR3 is TGCAGTGCTAGTCTAGCGGTCCCGAACTACGAGCAGTACTTC.

The table lists this clone with many counts. The V gene is TRBV6-6, the J gene TRBJ1-5; TRBD1 is a possible D gene (6 bases). With 9 bases removed from V and 0 bases from J, the gap between germline ends came to 12 bases. Germline CDR1 MNHNY, CDR2 SVGAGI (reference sequence). The CDR3 has 14 residues. The CDR3 DNA reads as TGTGCCAGTGGAGAACAGGGTAGCAATCAGCCCCAGCATTTT. Protein product: CASGEQGSNQPQHF.

This clone was detected ten times or more. The chain couples TRBV24-1 to TRBJ2-5; 14 bases are a match to TRBD2. The length of the CDR3 is 17 residues. Germline V gives CDR1 KGHDR, CDR2 SFDVKD. V lost 5 bases to trimming and J lost 3 bases; unmatched junction nucleotides: 7. The CDR3 here is CATSALTSGGAEETQYF. CDR3 DNA sequence: TGTGCCACCAGTGCCTTGACTAGCGGGGGGGCGGAAGAGACCCAGTACTTC.

The chain links TRBV5-1 to TRBJ2-2, with D possibly TRBD1 on 6 matching bases. The germline V gene encodes CDR1 SGHRS and CDR2 YFSETQ. V lost 8 bases, J lost 1 base, and 12 bases lay in between. The CDR3 runs 14 residues. The CDR3 sequence is CASKTTGNTGELFF. Here the CDR3 DNA reads TGCGCCAGTAAAACGACAGGGAACACCGGGGAGCTGTTTTTT.